These 9 T cell receptor beta chains originate from one sample sequenced in a study of cytomegalovirus exposure and HLA in healthy donors. It was with 60 Vbeta and 13 Jbeta primers that the PCR ran. Only in-frame clones appear in the TCRdb table, and some are missing; sequencing was by immunoSEQ multiplex PCR. Here the sample spans more than 150,000 clones, under 80% being singletons. Material for sequencing was PBMCs. Receptor source: a woman in her twenties or thirties in good health and CMV-seropositive.

This clone showed up just a few times. The chain has TRBV7-2 and TRBJ1-6; a possible D gene is TRBD1 (5 bases). V gave up 3 bases and J gave up 5 bases, with 11 bases separating them. The CDR3 loop spans 15 amino acids. The germline V gene has CDR1 SGHTA and CDR2 FQGNSA. Written as DNA, the CDR3 is TGTGCCAGCAGCTTCCCACAGGCCCATAATTCACCCCTCCACTTT. Protein: CASSFPQAHNSPLHF.

This sequence joins TRBV18 and TRBJ1-5; D possibly corresponds to TRBD1 (5 bases). Germline V lookup: CDR1 KGHSH, CDR2 LQKENI. V was clipped by 5 bases and J by 4 bases, with 15 bases between them. The CDR3 runs 15 residues. The CDR3 here is CASSSQGGGNQPQHF. DNA for the CDR3: TGTGCCAGCTCATCTCAGGGTGGCGGAAATCAGCCCCAGCATTTT.

The chain joins TRBV4-1 to TRBJ2-5, with 7 nucleotides matching TRBD1. The CDR3 loop spans 14 amino acids. V dropped 4 bases and J dropped 2; count of bases not matched to a gene: 4. Germline V gene sequence: CDR1 MGHRA, CDR2 YSYEKL. CDR3 bases: TGCGCCAGCAGCCCCCCAGGGGGTCAAGAGACCCAGTACTTC. Its translation: CASSPPGGQETQYF.

The chain carries TRBV5-1 and TRBJ2-2, with TRBD2 matching over 9 bases. The CDR3 contains 15 residues. The V gene's germline CDR1 is SGHRS and CDR2 YFSETQ. The V gene end was trimmed by 5 bases and the J gene end by 4 bases; junction bases not matched to a gene: 6. CDR3 loop: CASSPGLASTGELFF. The CDR3 region has the DNA TGCGCCAGCAGTCCTGGACTAGCGAGCACCGGGGAGCTGTTTTTT.

The CDR3 nucleotides read TGTGCCAGCCGGAGGGGGCCGACCGGGGAGCTGTTTTTT. Protein: CASRRGPTGELFF. The genes are TRBV9 and TRBJ2-2; D is perhaps TRBD1 (7 bases). This CDR3 region has 13 residues. V was shortened by 7 bases and J by 5 bases, with 12 bases between the two germline ends. Germline CDR1 is SGDLS and CDR2 is YYNGEE. Combining the CDR3 with reference TRBV9 and TRBJ2-2 gives the whole variable domain DSGVTQTPKHLITATGQRVTLRCSPRSGDLSVYWYQQSLDQGLQFLIQYYNGEERAKGNILERFSAQQFPDLHSELNLSSLELGDSALYFCASRRGPTGELFFGEGSRLTVL.

The V call is TRBV20-1, the J call TRBJ1-1, with 7 bases matching TRBD1. Germline CDR1 is DFQATT and CDR2 is SNEGSKA (reference sequence). Unmatched junction bases numbered 4, after V lost 7 bases and J lost 5 bases. The CDR3 loop spans 11 amino acids. CDR3 sequence reads: CSGQGSTEAFF. The CDR3 DNA follows: TGCAGTGGACAGGGTTCGACTGAAGCTTTCTTT.

The chain has TRBV25-1 and TRBJ1-2, with 9 bases aligning to TRBD1. With V trimmed by 1 base and J by 8 bases, 5 bases remained unmatched. This CDR3 is 14 amino acids long. The germline V gene encodes CDR1 MGHDK and CDR2 SYGVNS. CDR3 DNA: TGTGCCAGCAGTGAATTGGGGACAGGGAACGGCTACACCTTC. This translates into CASSELGTGNGYTF.

The genes are TRBV28 and TRBJ2-4; unclear D gene. The germline V gene has CDR1 MDHEN and CDR2 SYDVKM. The V gene lost 3 bases and the J gene lost 0 bases, with 9 bases spanning the gap. The CDR3 runs to 15 residues. The CDR3, as DNA: TGTGCCAGCAGTTTCGACTTTCTAGCCAAAAACATTCAGTACTTC. This sequence encodes CASSFDFLAKNIQYF.

The chain carries TRBV28 and TRBJ2-7; 12 bases are shared with TRBD1. Germline CDR1 MDHEN, CDR2 SYDVKM. Trimming at V came to 4 bases and at J to 5 bases, leaving 6 bases not matched to a gene. This CDR3 spans 15 amino acids. CDR3 amino acids: CASSSPGQGAHEQYF. CDR3 in DNA: TGTGCCAGCAGTTCTCCGGGACAGGGGGCCCACGAGCAGTACTTC.